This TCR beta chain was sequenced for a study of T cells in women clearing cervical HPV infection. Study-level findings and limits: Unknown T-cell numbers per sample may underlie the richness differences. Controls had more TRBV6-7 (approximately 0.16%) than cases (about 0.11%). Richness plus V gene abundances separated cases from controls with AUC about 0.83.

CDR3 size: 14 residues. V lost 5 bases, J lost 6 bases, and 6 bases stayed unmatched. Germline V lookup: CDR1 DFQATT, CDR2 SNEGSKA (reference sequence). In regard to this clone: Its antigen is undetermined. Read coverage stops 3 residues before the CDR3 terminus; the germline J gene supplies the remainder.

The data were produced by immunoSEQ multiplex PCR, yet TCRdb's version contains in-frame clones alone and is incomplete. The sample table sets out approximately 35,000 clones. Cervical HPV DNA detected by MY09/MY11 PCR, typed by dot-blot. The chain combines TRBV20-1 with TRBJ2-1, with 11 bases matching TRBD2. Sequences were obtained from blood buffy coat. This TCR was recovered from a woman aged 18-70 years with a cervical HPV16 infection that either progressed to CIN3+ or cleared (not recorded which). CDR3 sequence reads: CSARVAGGANEQFF. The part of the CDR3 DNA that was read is TGCAGTGCTCGAGTAGCGGGGGGGGCCAATGAG.